The 26 T cell receptor beta chains listed next were all sequenced from one sample in a study of cytomegalovirus exposure and HLA in healthy donors. PCR was performed using 60 Vbeta and 13 Jbeta primers. TCRdb keeps only in-frame clones here, not all; method: immunoSEQ multiplex PCR. The table lists 100,000 to 150,000 clones, roughly 79% of them singletons. The sequencing input was PBMCs. All receptors come from a woman under 30 in good health and CMV-seronegative.

This rearrangement joins TRBV11-2 to TRBJ2-6; 12 nucleotides match TRBD2. V was clipped by 7 bases and J by 2 bases; unmatched bases: 6. The CDR3 extends over 17 amino acids. The germline V gene has CDR1 SGHAT and CDR2 FQNNGV. For the CDR3, the DNA is TGTGCCAGCATCAGACTAGCGGGAGAAACTGGGGCCAACGTCCTGACTTTC. Its protein product is CASIRLAGETGANVLTF.

The chain has TRBV5-1 and TRBJ2-7, with TRBD2 matching over 10 bases. There are 14 residues in the CDR3. Germline V lookup: CDR1 SGHRS, CDR2 YFSETQ. The V and J ends lost 7 bases and 8 bases, in that order; junction bases with no gene match: 12. CDR3 sequence reads: CASRVAGGPLQQYF. The CDR3 bases are TGCGCCAGCCGAGTAGCGGGAGGCCCCCTTCAGCAGTACTTC. Full variable domain (remainder filled in from reference TRBV5-1 and TRBJ2-7): KAGVTQTPRYLIKTRGQQVTLSCSPISGHRSVSWYQQTPGQGLQFLFEYFSETQRNKGNFPGRFSGRQFSNSRSEMNVSTLELGDSALYLCASRVAGGPLQQYFGPGTRLTVT.

The chain is built from TRBV19 and TRBJ1-1, with D possibly matching TRBD1 (5 bases). From germline, CDR1 is LNHDA and CDR2 SQIVND (reference sequence). The CDR3 runs to 12 residues. V lost 3 bases to trimming and J lost 7 bases, with 9 bases between them. This CDR3 is CASSIDRHEAFF. As DNA, the CDR3 is TGTGCCAGTAGTATTGACAGACATGAAGCTTTCTTT.

The chain couples TRBV2 to TRBJ2-7; 11 bases match TRBD2. J lost 2 bases, V lost 1 base, and 1 base had no gene match. Germline loops: CDR1 SNHLY, CDR2 FYNNEI. The CDR3 is made up of 15 amino acids. In nucleotides, the CDR3 is TGTGCCAGCAGTGAAGGACTAGCGGGAACCTACGAGCAGTACTTC. Residues: CASSEGLAGTYEQYF.

The rearrangement links TRBV6-1 to TRBJ1-2, with 9 positions matching TRBD1. V shed 0 bases and J 8 bases; nucleotides not matched to a gene: 7. Germline CDR1 MNHNS, CDR2 SASEGT. This CDR3 is 15 amino acids long. CDR3: CASSEARRDRDGYTF. CDR3 DNA sequence: TGTGCCAGCAGTGAAGCGCGTCGGGACAGGGACGGCTACACCTTC.

The chain is built from TRBV7-6 and TRBJ2-6; TRBD1 might be the D (5 bases). Trimming stripped 2 bases from V and 11 bases from J, with 10 bases between. The CDR3 runs 13 residues. Germline lookup yields CDR1 SGHVS and CDR2 FNYEAQ. The CDR3, as DNA: TGTGCCAGCAGCTTATACAGGTCAGACGTCCTGACTTTC. It specifies CASSLYRSDVLTF. The full variable domain, rest sourced from reference TRBV7-6 and TRBJ2-6, is GAGVSQSPRYKVTKRGQDVALRCDPISGHVSLYWYRQALGQGPEFLTYFNYEAQQDKSGLPNDRFSAERPEGSISTLTIQRTEQRDSAMYRCASSLYRSDVLTFGAGSRLTVL.

This chain links TRBV7-6 with TRBJ1-4; possible D gene TRBD1, 5 bases. The V end lost 2 bases, the J end lost 8 bases, and 6 bases lay between the germline ends. Germline CDR1 SGHVS, CDR2 FNYEAQ. The CDR3 spans 12 residues. The CDR3 region is CASSLRGEKLFF. CDR3 sequence (DNA): TGTGCCAGCAGCTTAAGGGGAGAAAAACTGTTTTTT.

The V gene is TRBV7-9, the J gene TRBJ1-2; D gene ambiguous. Germline-derived CDR1 and CDR2 are SEHNR and FQNEAQ (reference sequence). Trimming removed 3 bases at V and 7 bases at J, with 6 bases between. The CDR3 spans 11 residues. The CDR3 spells CASSLQFGYTF. The CDR3 DNA sequence: TGTGCCAGCAGCTTGCAGTTTGGCTACACCTTC.

The chain links TRBV6-6 to TRBJ1-1; D uncertain. The CDR3 contains 13 residues. Looked up from germline, CDR1 is MNHNY and CDR2 is SVGAGI (reference sequence). The V gene lost 2 bases and the J gene lost 1 base, with 5 bases spanning the gap. CDR3 sequence reads: CASSYESNTEAFF. The CDR3 DNA reads as TGTGCCAGCAGTTACGAGTCGAACACTGAAGCTTTCTTT.

J is TRBJ1-1 and V is TRBV28; D gene ambiguous. This CDR3 is built from 12 residues. The germline V gene has CDR1 MDHEN and CDR2 SYDVKM. V lost 5 bases and J 11 bases, leaving 15 bases between the germline ends. The CDR3 bases are TGTGCCAGCAGTAACTCTGTCTGGGCGGCTTTCTTT. It specifies CASSNSVWAAFF.

The chain has TRBV7-9 and TRBJ1-1, with D unresolved. Germline CDR1 SEHNR, CDR2 FQNEAQ (reference sequence). The CDR3 contains 14 residues. With 5 bases removed from V and 0 bases from J, the gap between germline ends came to 10 bases. The CDR3 here is CASSLRGVNTEAFF. CDR3 nucleotide sequence: TGTGCCAGCAGCCTCAGAGGAGTGAACACTGAAGCTTTCTTT.

Regarding this clone: The sample holds other DNA sequences that translate to the same CDR3. V is TRBV10-2 and J is TRBJ2-5; D possibly corresponds to TRBD2 (5 bases). Trimming left V 3 bases short and J 2 bases short, with 7 bases between. The CDR3 is 13 residues long. The germline V gene has CDR1 WSHSY and CDR2 SAAADI. The CDR3 nucleotides read TGCGCCAGCAGTGATCGGGATCAAGAGACCCAGTACTTC. As protein: CASSDRDQETQYF.

This chain uses TRBV30 with TRBJ2-7; 10 positions agree with TRBD1. CDR3 length: 13 residues. Germline CDR1 GTSNPN, CDR2 SVGIG (reference sequence). J gave up 5 bases and V 3 bases, and 4 bases lay outside the gene matches. As DNA, the CDR3 is TGTGCCTGGAGCGGACAGGGGGAAGACGAGCAGTACTTC. It translates to CAWSGQGEDEQYF.

The chain couples TRBV30 to TRBJ1-1, with D possibly being TRBD1 (5 bases). V dropped 4 bases and J dropped 9 bases, with 18 bases sitting between them. The CDR3 length is 13 residues. The germline CDR1 and CDR2 sequences are GTSNPN and SVGIG (reference sequence). In nucleotides, the CDR3 is TGTGCCTGGAAGCCCGACAGTGCATACAAAGCTTTCTTT. This gives the protein CAWKPDSAYKAFF.

This chain uses TRBV25-1 with TRBJ1-1; possibly TRBD1 for D (6 bases). Trimming removed 5 bases from V and 0 bases from J, with 10 bases in between. CDR3 length equals 14 residues. CDR1 is MGHDK, CDR2 SYGVNS, per germline. This chain's CDR3 is CASSQGTLNTEAFF. The DNA for the CDR3 is TGTGCCAGCAGTCAGGGGACATTGAACACTGAAGCTTTCTTT.

The rearrangement joins TRBV19 to TRBJ2-2; D not resolved. CDR1 and CDR2 (germline): LNHDA, SQIVND (reference sequence). The CDR3 has 15 residues. Trimming took off 1 base at V and 4 bases at J, with 10 bases between the two ends. The CDR3 sequence is CASSIVFGGTGELFF. CDR3 in DNA: TGTGCCAGTAGTATAGTGTTTGGCGGCACCGGGGAGCTGTTTTTT.

V and J are TRBV12-5 and TRBJ2-7; the match to TRBD2 covers 12 bases. CDR1 LGHNT and CDR2 FRNRAP come from the germline V gene. V lost 1 base, J lost 7 bases, and 2 bases stayed unmatched. This CDR3 contains 14 residues. Here the CDR3 reads CASGLASGRGEQYF. CDR3 nucleotide sequence: TGTGCTAGTGGTTTGGCTAGCGGGAGGGGGGAGCAGTACTTC.

V and J are TRBV30 and TRBJ2-1; 7 positions match TRBD2. V lost 5 bases to trimming and J lost 0 bases; unmatched junction nucleotides: 1. CDR1 GTSNPN and CDR2 SVGIG come from the germline V gene (reference sequence). The CDR3 contains 13 residues. The CDR3 is CAWGRGSYNEQFF. The CDR3 DNA reads TGTGCCTGGGGGAGGGGCTCCTACAATGAGCAGTTCTTC.

This sequence joins TRBV13 and TRBJ1-1; D possibly corresponds to TRBD1 (6 bases). V was pared by 6 bases and J by 1 base, with 9 bases between. Germline CDR1 and CDR2: PRHDT and FYEKMQ (reference sequence). The CDR3 consists of 13 residues. The CDR3 region is CASRSDRNTEAFF. The CDR3 bases are TGTGCCAGCAGGTCGGACAGGAACACTGAAGCTTTCTTT.

The chain has TRBV4-2 and TRBJ2-7; a weak D match, TRBD2 (5 bases). The germline V and J ends were trimmed by 2 bases and 7 bases, with 12 bases remaining between them. The length of the CDR3 is 13 residues. Per germline, CDR1 LGHNA and CDR2 YNFKEQ. Written as DNA, the CDR3 is TGTGCCAGCAGCCAATTACCTACTAGGGAGCAGTACTTC. Translation gives CASSQLPTREQYF.

The chain carries TRBV2 and TRBJ2-7; D ambiguous. This CDR3 region has 14 residues. The germline gives CDR1 SNHLY, CDR2 FYNNEI. The ends were cut back, 5 bases at V and 6 bases at J, with 17 bases in the middle. The CDR3 region has the DNA TGTGCCAGCAGTACGTCTGCCTACGCGTCCGAGCAGTACTTC. Protein sequence: CASSTSAYASEQYF.

The chain employs TRBV6-1 and TRBJ2-7; TRBD1 might be the D (6 bases). Trimming cost V 2 bases and J 0 bases, with 11 bases left between them. The CDR3 is 15 residues long. The V gene's germline CDR1 is MNHNS and CDR2 SASEGT. The CDR3 nucleotides are TGTGCCAGCAGTGAAATAGGGGGTAGCTCCTACGAGCAGTACTTC. Protein: CASSEIGGSSYEQYF.

The chain couples TRBV5-1 to TRBJ2-3; TRBD2 matches 8 bases. The J segment lost 2 bases and the V segment lost 2 bases, leaving 1 base of the junction unmatched. The CDR3 length is 14 residues. The V gene's germline CDR1 is SGHRS and CDR2 YFSETQ. This chain's CDR3 is CASSLLAATDTQYF. The CDR3 nucleotides read TGCGCCAGCAGCTTACTAGCGGCCACAGATACGCAGTATTTT.

This clone has only one observation. The J gene is TRBJ2-5, the V gene TRBV6-5; 8 bases match TRBD2. J was trimmed by 4 bases and V by 0 bases; bases with no gene match: 7. This CDR3 contains 16 residues. CDR1 MNHEY and CDR2 SVGAGI come from the germline V gene. In DNA form, the CDR3 reads TGTGCCAGCAGTTACTCGGGCAGCGGGAGAGGAGAGACCCAGTACTTC. As protein: CASSYSGSGRGETQYF.

V gene TRBV11-2 combines with J gene TRBJ2-7; unclear D gene. V lost 4 bases and J 5 bases, leaving 9 bases between the germline ends. The germline V gene encodes CDR1 SGHAT and CDR2 FQNNGV. CDR3 length: 12 residues. DNA for the CDR3: TGTGCCAGCAGCTCCGTCCTCCACGAGCAGTACTTC. It specifies CASSSVLHEQYF.

V usage is TRBV6-4 and J usage is TRBJ2-2; possibly TRBD2 for D (5 bases). This CDR3 contains 17 residues. The germline V gene encodes CDR1 MRHNA and CDR2 SNTAGT. Trimming stripped 5 bases from V and 0 bases from J, with 16 bases between. CDR3 coding DNA: TGTGCCAGCAGTCATGAGGCGGGCGGAACGAACACCGGGGAGCTGTTTTTT. Protein sequence: CASSHEAGGTNTGELFF.